This T cell receptor (beta chain) was profiled in a study of cytomegalovirus exposure and HLA in healthy donors. Broader study findings: Across all donors, roughly uniform sequencing depth was an assumption of the presence/absence analyses. Per a prior analysis, the majority of TCR beta V segments were productive roughly 90% or roughly 30% of the time. The study flagged roughly 150 TCR beta chains as cytomegalovirus-associated. Further analysis, carried out later, found HLA-associated TCR beta chains more clonally expanded than equally common other chains.

In the PCR, 60 Vbeta and 13 Jbeta primers were used. The data were produced by immunoSEQ multiplex PCR, yet TCRdb's version contains in-frame clones alone and is incomplete. The sample holds over 75,000 clones, about 75% seen once. In regard to this clone: The antigen remains unidentified.

The CDR3 totals 13 residues. Germline CDR1 and CDR2: MGHDK and SYGVNS. Trimming took 10 bases from V and 3 from J; bases not matched to a gene: 6. V is TRBV25-1 and J is TRBJ1-2, with 9 positions matching TRBD1. Source material: PBMCs. This clonotype was sampled from a middle-aged man in good health and CMV-seropositive. DNA of the CDR3: TGTGCCACCGCCCGGACAGGGGACTATGGCTACACCTTC. Its translation is CATARTGDYGYTF.